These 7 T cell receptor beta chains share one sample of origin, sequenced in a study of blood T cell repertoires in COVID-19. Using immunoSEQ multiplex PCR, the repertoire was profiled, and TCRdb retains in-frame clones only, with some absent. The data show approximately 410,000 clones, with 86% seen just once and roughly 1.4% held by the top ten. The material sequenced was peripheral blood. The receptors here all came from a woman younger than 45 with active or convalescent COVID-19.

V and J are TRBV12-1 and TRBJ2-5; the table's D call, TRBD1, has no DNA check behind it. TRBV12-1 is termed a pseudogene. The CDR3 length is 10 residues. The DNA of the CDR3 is TGTGCTAGTAAGGGGCCACCCCAGTACTTC. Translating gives CASKGPPQYF.

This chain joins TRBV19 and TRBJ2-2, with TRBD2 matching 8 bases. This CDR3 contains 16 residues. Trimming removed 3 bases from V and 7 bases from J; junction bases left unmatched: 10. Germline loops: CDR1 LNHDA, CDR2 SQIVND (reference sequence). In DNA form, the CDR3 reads TGTGCCAGTAGTATTCTCCTAGCGGGTGGCGACGGGGAGCTGTTTTTT. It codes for CASSILLAGGDGELFF.

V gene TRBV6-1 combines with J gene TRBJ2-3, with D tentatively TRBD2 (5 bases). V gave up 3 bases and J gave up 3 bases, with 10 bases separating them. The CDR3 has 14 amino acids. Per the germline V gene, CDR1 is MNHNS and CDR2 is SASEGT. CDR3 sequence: CASSDGINTDTQYF. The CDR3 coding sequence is TGTGCCAGCAGTGACGGGATCAATACAGATACGCAGTATTTT.

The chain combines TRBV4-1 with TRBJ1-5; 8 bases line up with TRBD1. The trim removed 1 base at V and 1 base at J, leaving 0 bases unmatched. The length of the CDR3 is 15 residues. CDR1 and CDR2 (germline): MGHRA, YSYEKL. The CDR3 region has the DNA TGCGCCAGCAGCCAAGGACAGGGGAGCAATCAGCCCCAGCATTTT. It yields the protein CASSQGQGSNQPQHF.

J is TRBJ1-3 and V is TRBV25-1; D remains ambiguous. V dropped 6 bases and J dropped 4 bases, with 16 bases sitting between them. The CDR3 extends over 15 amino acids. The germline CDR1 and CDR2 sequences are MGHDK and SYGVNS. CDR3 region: CASSPRHTGGNTIYF. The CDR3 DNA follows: TGTGCCAGCAGCCCTCGACATACTGGAGGAAACACCATATATTTT. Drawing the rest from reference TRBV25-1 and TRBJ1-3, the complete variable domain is EADIYQTPRYLVIGTGKKITLECSQTMGHDKMYWYQQDPGMELHLIHYSYGVNSTEKGDLSSESTVSRIRTEHFPLTLESARPSHTSQYLCASSPRHTGGNTIYFGEGSWLTVV.

The CDR3 protein is CASRGQGMAYEQYF. The DNA of the CDR3 is TGTGCCAGCAGGGGACAGGGGATGGCCTACGAGCAGTACTTC. The V gene is TRBV27, the J gene TRBJ2-7; 10 positions match TRBD1. Germline-derived CDR1 and CDR2 are MNHEY and SMNVEV (reference sequence). V shed 6 bases and J 2 bases; nucleotides not matched to a gene: 4. The CDR3 has 14 residues.

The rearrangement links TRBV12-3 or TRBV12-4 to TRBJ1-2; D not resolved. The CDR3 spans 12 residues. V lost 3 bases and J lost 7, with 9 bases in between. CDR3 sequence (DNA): TGTGCCAGCAGTTTCCACAGTAGTGGCTACACCTTC. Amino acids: CASSFHSSGYTF.